The 27 T cell receptor beta chains below come from one sample, sequenced in a study of blood T cell repertoires in COVID-19. TCRdb's copy holds only in-frame clones and misses some; the assay was immunoSEQ multiplex PCR. Found here are about 120,000 clones, less than 85% of them singletons; the top ten hold 2% to 2.5%. Sequenced sample: peripheral blood. The receptors here all came from a man aged 25 to 40 with acute or convalescent COVID-19.

The chain joins TRBV3-1 (or the pseudogene TRBV3-2) to TRBJ2-3; TRBD2 agrees at 11 bases. V shed 4 bases, J shed 8 bases, and the junction held 11 bases outside the gene matches. CDR1 LGHDT and CDR2 YNNKEL come from the germline V gene (reference sequence). This CDR3 region has 16 residues. The CDR3, as DNA: TGTGCCAGCAGCCGGGCCGTAGCGGGGGGGCCCGCTACGCAGTATTTT. Protein product: CASSRAVAGGPATQYF.

The chain is built from TRBV7-9 and TRBJ1-1, with TRBD1 matching over 7 bases. The germline gives CDR1 SEHNR, CDR2 FQNEAQ (reference sequence). The CDR3 is 13 residues long. The trim removed 5 bases at V and 4 bases at J, leaving 4 bases unmatched. CDR3 region: CASSPTGITEAFF. CDR3 DNA: TGTGCCAGCAGCCCGACAGGGATCACTGAAGCTTTCTTT.

This clone was seen more than once but under ten times. The chain combines TRBV11-2 with TRBJ2-7, with D hard to call. Trimming pared 5 bases from V and 3 bases from J, leaving 8 bases between. Germline loops: CDR1 SGHAT, CDR2 FQNNGV. CDR3 length: 12 amino acids. Here the CDR3 reads CASSKTGYEQYV. In nucleotides, the CDR3 is TGTGCCAGCAGCAAGACGGGCTACGAGCAGTACGTC.

The chain recombines TRBV25-1 with TRBJ1-2; TRBD1 aligns across 10 bases. The V gene's germline CDR1 is MGHDK and CDR2 SYGVNS. With 1 base clipped from V and 8 bases from J, the junction kept 10 bases outside the gene matches. This CDR3 comprises 16 residues. The CDR3 reads CASSEWGIDRGQGYTF. The CDR3 bases are TGTGCCAGCAGTGAATGGGGAATCGACAGGGGGCAAGGCTACACCTTC.

The sample holds a few counts of this clone. The CDR3 here is CASSHDGPGAYEQYF. The CDR3 nucleotides are TGCGCCAGCAGCCACGACGGCCCGGGAGCCTACGAGCAGTACTTC. The chain has TRBV5-1 and TRBJ2-7; TRBD2 might be the D (6 bases). Germline V gene data show CDR1 as SGHRS and CDR2 as YFSETQ. This CDR3 comprises 15 residues. Trimming took 4 bases from V and 2 from J, leaving 16 bases between them.

The rearrangement joins TRBV23-1 to TRBJ2-7; 9 positions match TRBD2. TRBV23-1 is identified as an open reading frame with a role that is uncertain. J was trimmed by 6 bases and V by 2 bases; bases with no gene match: 26. The CDR3 contains 21 residues. CDR3 coding DNA: TGCGCCAGCAGTCAACCCCGACTAGCGGTAACGGACTGGGGGTTAGCTCGCGAGCAGTACGTC. Its protein product is CASSQPRLAVTDWGLAREQYV.

CDR3 sequence reads: CASTRSTSGQTYEQYV. Written as DNA, the CDR3 is TGTGCCAGCACACGGTCGACTAGCGGGCAAACCTACGAGCAGTACGTC. The V gene is TRBV5-6, the J gene TRBJ2-7, with 10 nucleotides matching TRBD2. CDR3 size: 16 residues. Trimming took 6 bases from V and 2 from J; bases not matched to a gene: 11. Germline V lookup: CDR1 SGHDT, CDR2 YYEEEE.

The V call is TRBV3-1 (or the pseudogene TRBV3-2), the J call TRBJ1-2; no clear D gene. Germline V lookup: CDR1 LGHDT, CDR2 YNNKEL (reference sequence). V lost 0 bases, J lost 6 bases, and 17 bases lay in between. CDR3 length equals 16 residues. In DNA form, the CDR3 reads TGTGCCAGCAGCCAAGACTACTTTCAAGGTGGAGATGGCTACACCTTC. This gives the protein CASSQDYFQGGDGYTF.

The chain is built from TRBV2 and TRBJ2-5; the match to TRBD2 covers 8 bases. The CDR3 spans 15 residues. Germline CDR1 and CDR2: SNHLY and FYNNEI. The V and J ends lost 6 bases and 4 bases, in that order; junction bases with no gene match: 10. The CDR3 DNA reads as TGTGCCAGCAGAACGGGGGTAGCGGGGACAGAGACCCAGTACTTC. Translated: CASRTGVAGTETQYF.

V usage is TRBV5-4 and J usage is TRBJ2-5; 13 positions match TRBD2. CDR1 and CDR2 from the germline V gene are SGHNT and YYREEE (reference sequence). V dropped 2 bases and J dropped 5; count of bases not matched to a gene: 6. The length of the CDR3 is 16 residues. The CDR3 DNA sequence: TGTGCCAGCAGCTTCGGCTTGACTAGCGGGGGGGAGACCCAGTACTTC. Translating gives CASSFGLTSGGETQYF.

This sequence joins TRBV5-6 and TRBJ1-5; unclear D gene. Germline values: CDR1 SGHDT, CDR2 YYEEEE. V lost 4 bases and J 2 bases, leaving 19 bases between the germline ends. CDR3 size: 17 residues. CDR3 region: CASSLGPRGMRNQPQHF. The CDR3 coding sequence is TGTGCCAGCAGCCTCGGTCCTCGGGGTATGCGCAATCAGCCCCAGCATTTT.

The chain combines TRBV6-5 with TRBJ1-1, with 10 nucleotides matching TRBD1. The CDR3 extends over 15 amino acids. Trimming removed 5 bases from V and 6 bases from J; junction bases left unmatched: 9. Germline V CDR1 and CDR2: MNHEY, SVGAGI. CDR3: CASSPLGQGPPEAFF. The CDR3 DNA reads as TGTGCCAGCAGTCCATTGGGACAGGGGCCGCCTGAAGCTTTCTTT.

The rearrangement links TRBV11-2 to TRBJ2-3; 9 bases map to TRBD1. Germline CDR1 is SGHAT and CDR2 is FQNNGV. After removal of 4 bases from V and 6 bases from J, the junction contained 8 bases not matched to a gene. This CDR3 is built from 15 residues. DNA for the CDR3: TGTGCCAGCAGCTCCCTGGACAGGGGTATTGATACGCAGTATTTT. Protein: CASSSLDRGIDTQYF.

The chain couples TRBV19 to TRBJ1-2, with 7 bases matching TRBD1. The V and J ends lost 8 bases and 6 bases, in that order; junction bases with no gene match: 21. This CDR3 is 17 amino acids long. Germline V gene sequence: CDR1 LNHDA, CDR2 SQIVND (reference sequence). The CDR3 region has the DNA TGTGCCAGTTCCCCTCGATACGGGGCCGAGGGGGCGAATGGCTACACCTTC. Its protein is CASSPRYGAEGANGYTF.

The chain uses TRBV11-2 and TRBJ2-3; D unresolved. Germline assignment: CDR1 SGHAT and CDR2 FQNNGV. V was shortened by 3 bases and J by 1 base, with 14 bases between the two germline ends. CDR3 size: 16 residues. The CDR3 protein is CASSFEYGFGTDTQYF. Here the CDR3 DNA reads TGTGCCAGCAGCTTCGAATACGGGTTTGGCACAGATACGCAGTATTTT.

V gene TRBV4-3 combines with J gene TRBJ1-2; 12 bases are shared with TRBD1. From germline, CDR1 is LGHNA and CDR2 YSLEER. This CDR3 spans 16 amino acids. V shed 0 bases, J shed 3 bases, and the junction held 2 bases outside the gene matches. The CDR3 DNA reads as TGCGCCAGCAGCCAAGAGGGGACAGGGGGCGACTATGGCTACACCTTC. This sequence encodes CASSQEGTGGDYGYTF.

The CDR3 DNA follows: TGTGCCAATAGCCAGGGAGGGAACACTGAAGCTTTCTTT. It encodes CANSQGGNTEAFF. This sequence joins TRBV6-4 and TRBJ1-1; TRBD1 is a possible D gene (5 bases). Deletions cut 10 bases from V and 1 base from J, with 13 bases between. The CDR3 runs to 13 residues. Germline lookup yields CDR1 MRHNA and CDR2 SNTAGT.

The chain combines TRBV18 with TRBJ2-6; a weak D match, TRBD2 (6 bases). The CDR3 runs to 22 residues. Germline assignment: CDR1 KGHSH and CDR2 LQKENI. V was pared by 0 bases and J by 4 bases, with 28 bases between. The CDR3 loop reads CASSPPILTIRDSLWGANVLTF. The CDR3 nucleotides read TGTGCCAGCTCACCACCTATATTAACCATCAGGGACTCACTCTGGGGGGCCAACGTCCTGACTTTC.

This CDR3 is CASSEVAGSADTQYF. Here the CDR3 DNA reads TGTGCCAGCAGTGAGGTGGCGGGGTCCGCCGATACGCAGTATTTT. The V call is TRBV6-4, the J call TRBJ2-3, with a possible D match to TRBD2 (6 bases). The CDR3 is 15 residues long. The V and J ends lost 3 bases and 6 bases respectively, with 16 bases between them. Germline lookup yields CDR1 MRHNA and CDR2 SNTAGT.

This chain connects TRBV7-8 to TRBJ2-7; a weak D match, TRBD1 (6 bases). Looked up from germline, CDR1 is SGHVS and CDR2 is FQNEAQ. V shed 5 bases and J shed 3 bases, with 11 bases lying between them. The CDR3 contains 13 residues. The CDR3 reads CASSTRDNYEQYF. As DNA, the CDR3 is TGTGCCAGCAGCACCCGGGACAACTACGAGCAGTACTTC.

The CDR3 loop reads CASSPRTSGGADQETQYF. Here the CDR3 DNA reads TGTGCCAGCAGCCCCCGGACTAGCGGGGGGGCGGACCAAGAGACCCAGTACTTC. The chain uses TRBV13 and TRBJ2-5, with 15 bases matching TRBD2. This CDR3 spans 18 amino acids. V lost 5 bases to trimming and J lost 0 bases; unmatched junction nucleotides: 7. Germline loops: CDR1 PRHDT, CDR2 FYEKMQ (reference sequence).

This clone was seen more than once but under ten times. V gene TRBV10-3 combines with J gene TRBJ1-2; D uncertain. CDR3 size: 16 residues. CDR1 and CDR2 (germline): ENHRY, SYGVKD. Deletions cut 5 bases from V and 1 base from J, with 17 bases between. In nucleotides, the CDR3 is TGTGCCATCAGTCAACCCCCTCGAGGGCTTAACTATGGCTACACCTTC. This encodes CAISQPPRGLNYGYTF.

The J gene is TRBJ2-7, the V gene TRBV6-5; the match to TRBD2 covers 14 bases. Germline V gene lookup returns CDR1 MNHEY and CDR2 SVGAGI. With 6 bases clipped from V and 7 bases from J, the junction kept 5 bases outside the gene matches. CDR3 length: 14 residues. Here the CDR3 DNA reads TGTGCCAGCAGCAGACTAGCGGGGGGGTGGGAGCAGTACTTC. The encoded protein is CASSRLAGGWEQYF.

The gene calls are TRBV19 and TRBJ1-6, with D unresolved. CDR1 and CDR2 (germline): LNHDA, SQIVND (reference sequence). Trimming pared 5 bases from V and 13 bases from J, leaving 12 bases between. The CDR3 is 12 residues long. In DNA, the CDR3 is TGTGCCAGTAGTTTCAGCAGAGGGCCCCTCCACTTT. Amino acid sequence: CASSFSRGPLHF.

This chain connects TRBV5-1 to TRBJ1-2; the match to TRBD1 covers 9 bases. Germline V CDR1 and CDR2: SGHRS, YFSETQ. CDR3 size: 17 residues. The ends lost 0 bases at V and 3 bases at J; junction bases unmatched: 9. The CDR3, as DNA: TGCGCCAGCAGCTTGGAGTCTTCCGGGACAGGGTACTATGGCTACACCTTC. It codes for CASSLESSGTGYYGYTF.

V usage is TRBV5-6 and J usage is TRBJ2-2; D remains ambiguous. Germline V lookup: CDR1 SGHDT, CDR2 YYEEEE. The CDR3 loop spans 13 amino acids. V lost 2 bases, J lost 1 base, and 3 bases lay in between. The CDR3 loop is CASSFWNTGELFF. Here the CDR3 DNA reads TGTGCCAGCAGCTTCTGGAACACCGGGGAGCTGTTTTTT.

This clone has just a few counts. This rearrangement joins TRBV3-1 (or the pseudogene TRBV3-2) to TRBJ2-1; 15 nucleotides match TRBD2. Germline lookup yields CDR1 LGHDT and CDR2 YNNKEL (reference sequence). The ends lost 5 bases at V and 4 bases at J; junction bases unmatched: 9. This CDR3 comprises 18 residues. The CDR3 loop is CASSEAGTSGRTYNEQFF. CDR3 nucleotides: TGTGCCAGCAGCGAAGCCGGGACTAGCGGGAGGACTTACAATGAGCAGTTCTTC.